This T cell receptor beta chain was observed in a study of blood T cell repertoires in COVID-19. Overall study: Acute-phase and convalescent COVID-19 samples originated in the United States, Italy and Spain.

The assay was immunoSEQ multiplex PCR, and TCRdb's table has in-frame clones only and misses some. The data show some 170,000 clones, more than 65% seen once. Germline V gene sequence: CDR1 KGHSH, CDR2 LQKENI. The V gene end was trimmed by 4 bases and the J gene end by 7 bases; junction bases not matched to a gene: 13. CDR3 length: 15 amino acids. Recruits, aged roughly 18 to 100 years, lived in 25 or so US areas. This sequence was found in a man aged 45-65 years who had recovered from COVID-19. The sample comprised PBMCs or T cells enriched from blood (not recorded which). The rearrangement uses TRBV18 and TRBJ2-7, with 7 bases lining up with TRBD2. The CDR3 loop is CASSLTDPSGIEQYF. The CDR3 DNA follows: TGTGCCAGCTCACTAACGGACCCTAGCGGCATAGAGCAGTACTTC. The whole variable domain, remainder taken from reference TRBV18 and TRBJ2-7, is NAGVMQNPRHLVRRRGQEARLRCSPMKGHSHVYWYRQLPEEGLKFMVYLQKENIIDESGMPKERFSAEFPKEGPSILRIQQVVRGDSAAYFCASSLTDPSGIEQYFGPGTRLTVT.